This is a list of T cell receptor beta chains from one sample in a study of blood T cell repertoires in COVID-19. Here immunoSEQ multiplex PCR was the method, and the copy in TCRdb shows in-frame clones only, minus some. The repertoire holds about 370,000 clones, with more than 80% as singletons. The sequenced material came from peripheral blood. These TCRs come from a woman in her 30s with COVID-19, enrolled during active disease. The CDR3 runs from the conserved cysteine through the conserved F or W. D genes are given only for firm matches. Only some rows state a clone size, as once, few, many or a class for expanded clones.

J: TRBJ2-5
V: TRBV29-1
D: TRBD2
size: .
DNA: TGCAGCGCCAGCCTCCCCCGCGGGAGTGCGGAGACCCAGTACTTC
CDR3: CSASLPRGSAETQYF

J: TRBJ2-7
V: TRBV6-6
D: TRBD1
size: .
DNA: TGTGCCAGCAACGGACAGGGAAGCAACGAGCAGTACTTC
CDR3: CASNGQGSNEQYF

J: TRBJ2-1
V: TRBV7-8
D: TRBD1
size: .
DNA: TGTGCCAGCAGCTTATTAAAACGGGGACAGGGCTTATTCAATGAGCAGTTCTTC
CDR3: CASSLLKRGQGLFNEQFF

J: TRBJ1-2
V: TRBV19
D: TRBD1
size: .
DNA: TGTGCCAGTAGTGTACAGGGGTATAATGGCTACACCTTC
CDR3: CASSVQGYNGYTF

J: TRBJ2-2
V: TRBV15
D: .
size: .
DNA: TGTGCCACCAGCAGAGAAGGGGGAGGGACCGGGGAGCTGTTTTTT
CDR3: CATSREGGGTGELFF

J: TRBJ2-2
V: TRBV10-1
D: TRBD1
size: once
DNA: TGCGCCAGCAGTGAGCCAAATCAGGGACAGGGGCTCAACACCGGGGAGCTGTTTTTT
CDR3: CASSEPNQGQGLNTGELFF

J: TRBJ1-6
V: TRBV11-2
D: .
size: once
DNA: TGTGCCAGCAGCTTCATATTAGGGAGGGCAGGTTCACCCCTCCACTTT
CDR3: CASSFILGRAGSPLHF

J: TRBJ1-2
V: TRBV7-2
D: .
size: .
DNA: TGTGCCAGCAGCTTAGGGGGGGGCCCAAACTATGGCTACACCTTC
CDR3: CASSLGGGPNYGYTF

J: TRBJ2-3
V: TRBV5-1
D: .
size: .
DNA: TGCGCCAGCAGCTTGGTTAGCGGTAGTCCAGATACGCAGTATTTT
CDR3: CASSLVSGSPDTQYF

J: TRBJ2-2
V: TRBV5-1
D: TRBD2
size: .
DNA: TGCGCCAGCAGCTTGACGGGGGGAGAGTCCGGGGAGCTGTTTTTT
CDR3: CASSLTGGESGELFF

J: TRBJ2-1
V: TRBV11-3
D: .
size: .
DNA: TGTGCCAGCAGCTTAGGCACCGGCTACAATGAGCAGTTCTTC
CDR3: CASSLGTGYNEQFF

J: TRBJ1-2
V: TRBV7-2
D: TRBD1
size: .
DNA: TGTGCCAGCAGCTTGGGACAGGGTTCTGGCAACTATGGCTACACCTTC
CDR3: CASSLGQGSGNYGYTF

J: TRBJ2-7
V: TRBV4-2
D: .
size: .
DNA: TGTGCCAGCAGCCAAGCATCGACAGCGACCTACGAGCAGTACTTC
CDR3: CASSQASTATYEQYF

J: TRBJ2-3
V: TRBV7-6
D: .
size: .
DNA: TGTGCCAGCAGCCTCACGGGTTTACGCACAGATACGCAGTATTTT
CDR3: CASSLTGLRTDTQYF

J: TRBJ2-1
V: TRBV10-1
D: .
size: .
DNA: TGCGCCAGCAGTGCATACAATGAGCAGTTCTTC
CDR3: CASSAYNEQFF

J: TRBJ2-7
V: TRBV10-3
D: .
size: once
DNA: TGTGCCATCAGTGAGTCAGGGCTAGCCCCAACCTACGAGCAGTACTTC
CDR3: CAISESGLAPTYEQYF

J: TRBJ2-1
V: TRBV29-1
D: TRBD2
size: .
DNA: TGCAGCGTTCTGCTAGCGGGAGGGCTGGGTGAGCAGTTCTTC
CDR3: CSVLLAGGLGEQFF

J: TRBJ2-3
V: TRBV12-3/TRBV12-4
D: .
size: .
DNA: TGTGCCAGCAGCCCGGTGAGCACAGATACGCAGTATTTT
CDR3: CASSPVSTDTQYF

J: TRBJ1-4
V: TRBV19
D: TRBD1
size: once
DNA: TGTGCCAGTAGTACCTCACAGGGGTGGGGTGAAAAACTGTTTTTT
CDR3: CASSTSQGWGEKLFF

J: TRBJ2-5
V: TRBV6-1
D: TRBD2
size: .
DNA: TGTGCCAGCAGTGAAGCCATCGGGGGGGGGTCAGAGACCCAGTACTTC
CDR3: CASSEAIGGGSETQYF

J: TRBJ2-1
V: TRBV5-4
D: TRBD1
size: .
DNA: TGTGCCAGCAGCCCGAGCCTGACAGGGGGCTCCTACAATGAGCAGTTCTTC
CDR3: CASSPSLTGGSYNEQFF

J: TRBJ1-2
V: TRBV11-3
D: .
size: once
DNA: TGTGCCAGCAGCAGTTCCCGGGACACCAGAAACTATGGCTACACCTTC
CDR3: CASSSSRDTRNYGYTF

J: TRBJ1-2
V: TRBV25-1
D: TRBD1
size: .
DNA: TGTGCCAGCAGTGTAAACACCGGGACAGGGTATGGCTACACCTTC
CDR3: CASSVNTGTGYGYTF

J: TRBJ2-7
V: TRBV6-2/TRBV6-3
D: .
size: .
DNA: TGTGCCAGCAGTTACTCGACGCAGGGGTCGAAATCCTACGAGCAGTACTTC
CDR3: CASSYSTQGSKSYEQYF

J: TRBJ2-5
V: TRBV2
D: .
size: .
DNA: TGTGCCTGCAGACTAACGGACCAAGAGACCCAGTACTTC
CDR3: CACRLTDQETQYF

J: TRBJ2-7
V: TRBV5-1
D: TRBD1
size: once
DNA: TGCGCCAGCAGCCGGGCGAGGACAGGCTACGAGCAGTACTTC
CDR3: CASSRARTGYEQYF

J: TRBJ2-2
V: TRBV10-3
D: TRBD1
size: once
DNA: TGTGCCATCCAAGGACAGGGGGCCGCCGGGGAGCTGTTTTTT
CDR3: CAIQGQGAAGELFF

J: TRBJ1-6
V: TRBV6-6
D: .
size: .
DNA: TGTGCCAGCAGTTCGGGGGGCTTGTCTAATTCACCCCTCCACTTT
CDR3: CASSSGGLSNSPLHF

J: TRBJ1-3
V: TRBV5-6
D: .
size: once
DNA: TGTGCCAGCAGGTTCGGGACATCAGGAAACACCATATATTTT
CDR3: CASRFGTSGNTIYF

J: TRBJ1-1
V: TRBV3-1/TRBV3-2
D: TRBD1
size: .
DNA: TGTGCCAGCAGCCGGGGGACAGGGCTGAACACTGAAGCTTTCTTT
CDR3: CASSRGTGLNTEAFF

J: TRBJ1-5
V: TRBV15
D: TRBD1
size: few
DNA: TGTGCCACCAGCAGCTTAGGGACAGTTAGCAATCAGCCCCAGCATTTT
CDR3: CATSSLGTVSNQPQHF

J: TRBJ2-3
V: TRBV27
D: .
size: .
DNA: TGTGCCAGCAGGCTTAGGGCCGGTGGAGGGGGGGCTGCCGATACGCAGTATTTT
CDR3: CASRLRAGGGGAADTQYF